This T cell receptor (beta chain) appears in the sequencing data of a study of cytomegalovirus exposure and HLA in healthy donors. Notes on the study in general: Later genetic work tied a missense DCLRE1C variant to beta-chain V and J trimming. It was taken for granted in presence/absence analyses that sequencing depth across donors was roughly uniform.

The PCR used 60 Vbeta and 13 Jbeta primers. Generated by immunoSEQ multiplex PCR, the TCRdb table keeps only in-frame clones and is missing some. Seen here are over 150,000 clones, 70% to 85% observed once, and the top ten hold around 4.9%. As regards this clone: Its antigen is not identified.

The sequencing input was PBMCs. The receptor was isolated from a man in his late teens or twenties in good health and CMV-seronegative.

CDR3 bases: TGTGCCAGCAGCCCCCATGGTACTCCAGGGGAGCCCCAGCATTTT. Protein product: CASSPHGTPGEPQHF. The chain employs TRBV7-2 and TRBJ1-5; a possible D gene is TRBD1 (6 bases). Germline V CDR1 and CDR2: SGHTA, FQGNSA. The CDR3 is 15 residues long. Between the trimmed V and J ends, which lost 5 bases and 8 bases, there was a span of 19 bases.